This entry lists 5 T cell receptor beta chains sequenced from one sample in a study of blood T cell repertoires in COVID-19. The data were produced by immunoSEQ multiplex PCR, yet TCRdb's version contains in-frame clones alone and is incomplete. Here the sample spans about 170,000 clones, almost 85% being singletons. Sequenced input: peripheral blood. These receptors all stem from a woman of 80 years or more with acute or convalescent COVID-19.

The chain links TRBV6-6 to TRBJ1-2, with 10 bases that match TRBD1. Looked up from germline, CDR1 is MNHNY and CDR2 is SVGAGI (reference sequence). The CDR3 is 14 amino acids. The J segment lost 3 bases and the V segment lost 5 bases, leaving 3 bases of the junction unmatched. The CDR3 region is CASSRQGADYGYTF. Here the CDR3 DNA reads TGTGCCAGCAGTCGACAGGGGGCGGACTATGGCTACACCTTC.

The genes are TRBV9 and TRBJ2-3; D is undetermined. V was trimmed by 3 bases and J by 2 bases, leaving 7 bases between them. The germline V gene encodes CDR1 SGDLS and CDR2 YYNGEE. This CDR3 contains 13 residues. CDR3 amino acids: CASSARFTDTQYF. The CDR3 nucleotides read TGTGCCAGCAGCGCCAGGTTCACAGATACGCAGTATTTT.

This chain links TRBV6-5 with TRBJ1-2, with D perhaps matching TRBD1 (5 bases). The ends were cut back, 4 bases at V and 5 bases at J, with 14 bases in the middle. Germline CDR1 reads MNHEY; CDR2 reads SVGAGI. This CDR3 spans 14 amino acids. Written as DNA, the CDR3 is TGTGCCAGCAGTTTCGCTGGGGCTGGATATGGCTACACCTTC. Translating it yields CASSFAGAGYGYTF.

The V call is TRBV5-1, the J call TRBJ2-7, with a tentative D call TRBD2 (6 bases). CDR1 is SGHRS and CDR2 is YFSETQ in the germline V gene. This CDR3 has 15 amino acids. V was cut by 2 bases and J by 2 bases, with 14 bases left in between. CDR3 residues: CASSFGSGGTYEQYF. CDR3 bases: TGCGCCAGCAGCTTCGGAAGCGGAGGGACCTACGAGCAGTACTTC.

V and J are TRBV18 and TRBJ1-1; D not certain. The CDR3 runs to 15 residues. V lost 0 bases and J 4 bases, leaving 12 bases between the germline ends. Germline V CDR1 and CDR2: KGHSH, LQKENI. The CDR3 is CASSPPGRPGTEAFF. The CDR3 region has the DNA TGTGCCAGCTCACCACCAGGCAGACCGGGCACTGAAGCTTTCTTT.